The clone carrying this TCR beta chain was counted at least ten times. This record comes from a study of early T cells in non-severe SARS-CoV-2 infection. MiXCR, applied by TCRdb to the 5' RACE reads, yields one record per CDR3 protein. This sample has about 33,000 distinct CDR3 sequences; around 7% occur once, and the top ten carry approximately 4%. The V end was cut by 1 base, the J end by 6 bases, with 16 bases between. The V gene's germline CDR1 is LGHDT and CDR2 YNNKEL (reference sequence). This CDR3 is built from 16 residues. This clonotype was obtained from an adult who was a healthcare worker with PCR-confirmed SARS-CoV-2 infection or an uninfected control (not recorded which). Sequenced input: whole blood. The chain links TRBV3-1 to TRBJ1-5, with D possibly being TRBD1 (5 bases). CDR3: CASSQADQGRAQPQHF. CDR3 coding DNA: TGTGCCAGCAGCCAAGCCGATCAGGGTCGCGCTCAGCCCCAGCATTTT.